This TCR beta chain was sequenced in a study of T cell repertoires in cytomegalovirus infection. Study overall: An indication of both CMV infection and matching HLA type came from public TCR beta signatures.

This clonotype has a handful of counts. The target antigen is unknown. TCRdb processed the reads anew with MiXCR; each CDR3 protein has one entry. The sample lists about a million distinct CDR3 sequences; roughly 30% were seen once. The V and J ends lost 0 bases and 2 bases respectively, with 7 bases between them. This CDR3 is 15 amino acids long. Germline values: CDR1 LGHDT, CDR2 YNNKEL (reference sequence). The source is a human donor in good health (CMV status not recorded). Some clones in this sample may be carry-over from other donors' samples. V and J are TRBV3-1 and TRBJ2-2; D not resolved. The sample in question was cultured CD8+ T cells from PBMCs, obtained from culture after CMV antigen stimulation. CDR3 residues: CASSQDPRNTGELFF. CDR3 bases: TGTGCCAGCAGCCAAGATCCCAGAAACACCGGGGAGCTGTTTTTT. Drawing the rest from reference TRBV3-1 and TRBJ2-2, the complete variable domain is DTAVSQTPKYLVTQMGNDKSIKCEQNLGHDTMYWYKQDSKKFLKIMFSYNNKELIINETVPNRFSPKSPDKAHLNLHINSLELGDSAVYFCASSQDPRNTGELFFGEGSRLTVL.